Listed below are T cell receptor beta chains from one sample, sequenced in a study of blood T cells in healthy people across ages. TCRdb re-called the 5' RACE reads with MiXCR, one entry per CDR3 protein. In the table there are more than 1,000,000 distinct CDR3 sequences, about 23% of which are singletons. The sample also formed part of further work on T cells of mothers and their children.

The sequenced sample was blood. These receptors all come from a girl aged 2-15 years in good health. CDR3s include the opening cysteine and the closing phenylalanine or tryptophan. The D gene is left open where the match is weak. Clone size is given for some rows only: seen once, a few or many times, or a class if the clone is expanded.

clone size	V gene	J gene	D gene	CDR3 protein	CDR3 DNA
NA	TRBV9	TRBJ1-1	NA	CASSGGELNTEAFF	TGTGCCAGCAGCGGGGGCGAATTGAACACTGAAGCTTTCTTT
NA	TRBV29-1	TRBJ2-7	TRBD1	CSANGYRGTYEQYF	TGCAGCGCTAACGGATACAGGGGGACCTACGAGCAGTACTTC
NA	TRBV4-2	TRBJ2-5	NA	CASSQEGLVTQYF	TGTGCCAGCAGCCAAGAAGGATTGGTGACCCAGTACTTC
NA	TRBV9	TRBJ2-2	TRBD2	CASSQTGGNTGELFF	TGTGCCAGCAGCCAAACGGGGGGGAACACCGGGGAGCTGTTTTTT
NA	TRBV11-3	TRBJ1-4	NA	CASSKPGRGEKLFF	TGTGCCAGCAGCAAACCCGGGCGCGGGGAAAAACTGTTTTTT
NA	TRBV7-2	TRBJ2-7	NA	CASTPGRNYEQYF	TGTGCCAGCACCCCCGGACGGAATTACGAGCAGTACTTC
few	TRBV11-2	TRBJ2-5	NA	CASSWASVQETQYF	TGTGCCAGCAGCTGGGCAAGCGTCCAAGAGACCCAGTACTTC
many	TRBV9	TRBJ2-1	TRBD2	CASSPRTSGDNEQFF	TGTGCCAGCAGCCCCAGGACTAGCGGGGACAATGAGCAGTTCTTC
few	TRBV7-2	TRBJ2-1	TRBD2	CASSFGLAGGGNEQFF	TGTGCCAGCAGCTTTGGGCTAGCGGGAGGCGGAAATGAGCAGTTCTTC
few	TRBV6-6	TRBJ1-1	NA	CASFFKAGTTEAFF	TGTGCCAGCTTCTTTAAGGCAGGGACCACTGAAGCTTTCTTT
NA	TRBV7-9	TRBJ2-1	NA	CASSSPGRGQSGDEQFF	TGTGCCAGCAGCTCACCAGGTAGGGGACAGTCGGGAGATGAGCAGTTCTTC
NA	TRBV14	TRBJ1-1	NA	CASSQTGMNTEAFF	TGTGCCAGCAGCCAAACTGGAATGAACACTGAAGCTTTCTTT
NA	TRBV20-1	TRBJ1-4	TRBD1	CSARHPGGATNEKLFF	TGCAGTGCTAGACACCCAGGGGGCGCGACTAATGAAAAACTGTTTTTT
NA	TRBV4-1	TRBJ1-1	NA	CASSQVFKRDPEAFF	TGCGCCAGCAGCCAAGTTTTCAAAAGGGACCCTGAAGCTTTCTTT
many	TRBV7-9	TRBJ2-3	TRBD1	CASSPRTGLRDTQYF	TGTGCCAGCAGCCCCCGGACAGGGCTGAGAGATACGCAGTATTTT
NA	TRBV29-1	TRBJ2-7	NA	CSVDTTGGYEQYF	TGCAGCGTGGATACCACCGGGGGCTACGAGCAGTACTTC
NA	TRBV4-3	TRBJ2-6	NA	CASSQAVGANVLTF	TGCGCCAGCAGCCAAGCGGTGGGGGCCAACGTCCTGACTTTC
few	TRBV20-1	TRBJ1-6	TRBD1	CSAYRDSDNSPLHF	TGCAGTGCTTACCGGGACAGCGACAATTCACCCCTCCACTTT
few	TRBV7-9	TRBJ2-1	TRBD2	CASSFLERGNNEQFF	TGTGCCAGCAGCTTTTTGGAGCGGGGTAACAATGAGCAGTTCTTC
NA	TRBV7-9	TRBJ2-2	NA	CASSLGGSSGAEYTGELFF	TGTGCCAGCAGCTTAGGGGGATCGTCCGGAGCTGAATACACCGGGGAGCTGTTTTTT
NA	TRBV5-1	TRBJ2-2	TRBD1	CASSLAPDRVDTGELFF	TGCGCCAGCAGCTTGGCACCCGACAGGGTCGACACCGGGGAGCTGTTTTTT
NA	TRBV29-1	TRBJ1-1	NA	CSVERRRVNTEAFF	TGCAGCGTTGAAAGACGGAGGGTGAACACTGAAGCTTTCTTT
few	TRBV4-1	TRBJ2-4	TRBD2	CASSQVRLAPKNIQYF	TGCGCCAGCAGCCAAGTTCGACTAGCGCCCAAAAACATTCAGTACTTC
few	TRBV6-5	TRBJ1-4	NA	CASSPFVGEKLFF	TGTGCCAGCAGCCCCTTTGTTGGAGAAAAACTGTTTTTT
few	TRBV29-1	TRBJ2-1	NA	CSVETGRGNEQFF	TGCAGCGTTGAAACAGGCAGGGGCAATGAGCAGTTCTTC
NA	TRBV5-4	TRBJ1-1	NA	CASSLDRDGTEAFF	TGTGCCAGCAGCTTGGACAGGGACGGCACTGAAGCTTTCTTT
NA	TRBV6-1	TRBJ2-3	NA	CASAPGAADTQYF	TGTGCCAGCGCACCTGGGGCGGCAGATACGCAGTATTTT
few	TRBV12-3/TRBV12-4	TRBJ1-2	TRBD1	CASSPRRGQGTRHTF	TGTGCCAGCAGTCCCCGGAGGGGGCAGGGTACGCGCCACACCTTC
few	TRBV7-3	TRBJ2-1	NA	CASSLTVPGEQFF	TGTGCCAGCAGCTTAACAGTGCCCGGGGAGCAGTTCTTC
NA	TRBV7-2	TRBJ2-7	NA	CASSLFPNSYEQYF	TGTGCCAGCAGCTTATTTCCGAACTCCTACGAGCAGTACTTC
few	TRBV19	TRBJ1-4	NA	CASSQGDVGEKLFF	TGTGCCAGTAGTCAAGGGGATGTGGGTGAAAAACTGTTTTTT
few	TRBV27	TRBJ2-5	TRBD2	CASSLGGLAVGSPAETQYF	TGTGCCAGCAGTTTAGGAGGACTAGCAGTGGGTTCGCCTGCAGAGACCCAGTACTTC
few	TRBV15	TRBJ2-1	NA	CATSNPKTGNEQFF	TGTGCCACCAGCAACCCTAAAACAGGCAATGAGCAGTTCTTC
NA	TRBV3-1	TRBJ2-5	NA	CASSQDLLGGQETQYF	TGTGCCAGCAGCCAAGATTTATTGGGGGGACAGGAGACCCAGTACTTC
NA	TRBV7-9	TRBJ2-7	TRBD1	CASSGGTGESSYEQYF	TGTGCCAGCAGCGGGGGGACAGGGGAAAGCTCCTACGAGCAGTACTTC
NA	TRBV7-2	TRBJ2-7	NA	CASSLDWVRASYEQYF	TGTGCCAGCAGCTTAGACTGGGTTAGGGCCTCCTACGAGCAGTACTTC
NA	TRBV6-2/TRBV6-3	TRBJ1-2	NA	CATADYRAGYTF	TGTGCCACCGCGGACTACAGGGCTGGCTACACCTTC
NA	TRBV6-5	TRBJ2-3	NA	CASSYELKDTQYF	TGTGCCAGCAGTTACGAGCTGAAGGATACGCAGTATTTT
NA	TRBV4-1	TRBJ2-3	NA	CASSQVGDKQYF	TGCGCCAGCAGCCAAGTAGGGGATAAGCAGTATTTT
few	TRBV12-3/TRBV12-4	TRBJ2-5	NA	CASSLSNGGTETQYF	TGTGCCAGCAGTTTGAGTAACGGGGGAACGGAGACCCAGTACTTC
NA	TRBV7-2	TRBJ2-7	NA	CASSLWNSSPYEQYF	TGTGCCAGCAGCTTATGGAACAGTTCCCCCTACGAGCAGTACTTC
NA	TRBV7-2	TRBJ2-5	TRBD2	CASSPGLDVATQYF	TGTGCCAGCAGCCCGGGACTAGACGTAGCGACCCAGTACTTC
NA	TRBV7-2	TRBJ2-7	NA	CASSSGGLITYEQYF	TGTGCCAGCAGTTCCGGCGGCTTGATAACCTACGAGCAGTACTTC
few	TRBV7-2	TRBJ2-3	NA	CASSILTDTQYF	TGTGCCAGCAGCATCCTCACAGATACGCAGTATTTT
NA	TRBV7-2	TRBJ2-1	NA	CASSLSWKSNEQFF	TGTGCCAGCAGCTTAAGTTGGAAGTCCAATGAGCAGTTCTTC
NA	TRBV12-3/TRBV12-4	TRBJ2-5	NA	CASSKTDQETQYF	TGTGCCAGCAGTAAGACAGACCAAGAGACCCAGTACTTC
NA	TRBV11-2	TRBJ2-1	TRBD2	CASRQSGNGSYNEQFF	TGTGCCAGCCGACAGAGCGGGAATGGGTCCTACAATGAGCAGTTCTTC
NA	TRBV12-3/TRBV12-4	TRBJ2-7	NA	CASTPTVGGHSPYEQYF	TGTGCCAGCACCCCAACCGTGGGGGGCCACTCGCCTTACGAGCAGTACTTC
few	TRBV25-1	TRBJ2-1	NA	CASSEFPAGAYASYNEQFF	TGTGCCAGCAGTGAGTTTCCAGCGGGCGCCTATGCCTCCTACAATGAGCAGTTCTTC
few	TRBV4-1	TRBJ2-1	TRBD2	CASSRPGTSGTRFF	TGCGCCAGCAGCCGACCCGGGACTAGCGGGACTCGGTTCTTC
NA	TRBV7-8	TRBJ1-5	NA	CASSLDFVSNQPQHF	TGTGCCAGCAGCTTAGATTTTGTCAGCAATCAGCCCCAGCATTTT
NA	TRBV10-3	TRBJ1-5	NA	CATDQGRNQPQHF	TGTGCCACCGATCAGGGGCGGAATCAGCCCCAGCATTTT
NA	TRBV29-1	TRBJ1-4	NA	CSVQGLNNEKLFF	TGCAGCGTGCAGGGACTTAACAATGAAAAACTGTTTTTT
NA	TRBV29-1	TRBJ2-7	NA	CSVVWGSGEQYF	TGCAGCGTTGTATGGGGGAGCGGCGAGCAGTACTTC